This TCR beta chain was sequenced for a study of cytomegalovirus exposure and HLA in healthy donors. Study findings and constraints: Researchers reported in a later analysis that common viral pathogens appeared linked to several top clusters.

A multiplex PCR was run with 60 Vbeta primers and 13 Jbeta primers. Clones were read by immunoSEQ multiplex PCR, and TCRdb kept only the in-frame ones, dropping some. This table holds 150,000 to 200,000 clones, 70% to 85% found once. Concerning this clone itself: Its antigen is unknown. A junction boundary mismatches the germline segment, possibly from a read error.

The CDR3 extends over 15 amino acids. Germline V gene lookup returns CDR1 GTSNPN and CDR2 SVGIG (reference sequence). The gene calls are TRBV30 and TRBJ1-6, with TRBD1 identical over 9 bases. The sequencing input was PBMCs. The receptor comes from a man aged 50 to 59 in good health and CMV-seropositive. The CDR3 sequence is CAWSVQGAYNSPLHF. The CDR3 DNA is TGTGCCTGGAGTGTACAGGGGGCCTACAATTCACCCCTCCACTTT.